This TCR beta chain was found in a study of radiotherapy plus CTLA-4 blockade in lung cancer. Germline CDR1 MNHEY, CDR2 SMNVEV (reference sequence). This CDR3 is built from 16 residues. V lost 5 bases, J lost 2 bases, and 8 bases stayed unmatched. Treatment of patients with chemo-refractory metastatic non-small-cell lung cancer consisted of focal radiation plus CTLA-4 blockade with ipilimumab. The repertoire was sequenced with immunoSEQ multiplex PCR; TCRdb's copy has only in-frame clones and lacks some. Among 47,000 or so clones listed, around 84% were seen once. The sequencing used peripheral blood, collected from a patient treated with radiotherapy plus ipilimumab. The chain is built from TRBV27 and TRBJ2-5, with 10 bases matching TRBD1. This receptor was obtained from a human donor with non-small cell lung cancer whose response to radiotherapy plus ipilimumab could not be evaluated. The CDR3 is CASSPPGTGDQETQYF. CDR3 nucleotide sequence: TGTGCCAGCAGTCCGCCCGGGACAGGGGATCAAGAGACCCAGTACTTC.